This TCR beta chain was profiled in a study of cytomegalovirus exposure and HLA in healthy donors. This CDR3 has 12 residues. Germline V gene lookup returns CDR1 MNHEY and CDR2 SMNVEV (reference sequence). V lost 6 bases to trimming and J lost 8 bases, with 13 bases between them. PCR amplification relied on 60 Vbeta primers (plus 13 Jbeta primers). Method: immunoSEQ multiplex PCR; TCRdb's copy keeps in-frame clones and lacks some. This table holds some 200,000 clones, roughly 80% found once. Sequences were obtained from PBMCs. The V gene is TRBV27, the J gene TRBJ1-2; D gene unclear. The source of this sequence is a woman between 18 and 30 years old in good health and CMV-seronegative. CDR3 bases: TGTGCCAGCAGGGGGTCCACGGGAGGCTACACCTTC. Encoded protein: CASRGSTGGYTF.